The next 3 T cell receptor beta chains were all read from a single sample in a study of technical replicates of blood from several donors. Assay: immunoSEQ multiplex PCR; the TCRdb copy retains only in-frame clones and omits some. The data contain more than 70,000 clones, 93% of them singletons. The sample was T cells isolated from PBMCs. The receptors originated from a human donor in good health.

The genes are TRBV28 and TRBJ1-3; 7 bases agree with TRBD1. The CDR3 totals 16 residues. Trimming at V came to 7 bases and at J to 2 bases, leaving 11 bases not matched to a gene. CDR1 is MDHEN, CDR2 SYDVKM, per germline. CDR3 coding DNA: TGTGCCAGCACCGACAGGGTCCGTCAGGCTGGAAACACCATATATTTT. This sequence encodes CASTDRVRQAGNTIYF. The full variable domain, with the rest looked up from reference TRBV28 and TRBJ1-3, is DVKVTQSSRYLVKRTGEKVFLECVQDMDHENMFWYRQDPGLGLRLIYFSYDVKMKEKGDIPEGYSVSREKKERFSLILESASTNQTSMYLCASTDRVRQAGNTIYFGEGSWLTVV.

The chain is built from TRBV11-1 and TRBJ2-1, with D uncertain. Germline CDR1 and CDR2: SGHAT and FQDESV (reference sequence). The CDR3 loop spans 12 amino acids. Trimming stripped 1 base from V and 8 bases from J, with 6 bases between. CDR3: CASSLESYEQFF. Here the CDR3 DNA reads TGTGCCAGCAGCTTAGAAAGCTATGAGCAGTTCTTC.

This clone was counted a single time. This chain's CDR3 is CASSDGTGGYQPQHF. The CDR3 nucleotides are TGTGCCAGCAGTGATGGGACAGGGGGGTACCAGCCCCAGCATTTT. The V call is TRBV6-1, the J call TRBJ1-5; TRBD1 aligns across 11 bases. The CDR3 loop spans 15 amino acids. Germline CDR1 MNHNS, CDR2 SASEGT. Unmatched junction bases numbered 5, after V lost 3 bases and J lost 7 bases.